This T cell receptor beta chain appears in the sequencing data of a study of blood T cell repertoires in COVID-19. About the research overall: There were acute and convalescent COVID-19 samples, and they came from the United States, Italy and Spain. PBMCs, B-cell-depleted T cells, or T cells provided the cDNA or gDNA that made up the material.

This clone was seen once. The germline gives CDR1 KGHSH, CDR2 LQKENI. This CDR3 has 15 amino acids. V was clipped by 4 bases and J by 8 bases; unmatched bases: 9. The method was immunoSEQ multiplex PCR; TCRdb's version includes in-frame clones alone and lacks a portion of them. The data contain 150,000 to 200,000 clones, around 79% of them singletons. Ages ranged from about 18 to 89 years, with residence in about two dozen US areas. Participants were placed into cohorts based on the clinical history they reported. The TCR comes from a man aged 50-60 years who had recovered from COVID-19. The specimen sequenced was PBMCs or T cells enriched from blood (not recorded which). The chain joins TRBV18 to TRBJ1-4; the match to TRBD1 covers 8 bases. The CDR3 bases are TGTGCCAGCTCACTAAGACGGGGACAGGACGAAAAACTGTTTTTT. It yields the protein CASSLRRGQDEKLFF.